The 22 T cell receptor beta chains below come from one sample, sequenced in a study of OX40 agonist ivuxolimab in advanced cancers. Libraries were prepared by immunoSEQ multiplex PCR; TCRdb keeps only in-frame clonotypes and omits some of them. The sample lists approximately 86,000 clones, around 90% seen once, with 1.1% in the top ten. Source: CD4+ or CD8+ T cells sorted from blood, taken in a trial of the OX40 agonist ivuxolimab. The receptors were sampled from an adult with an advanced solid tumor such as melanoma, head and neck, liver or kidney cancer.

The chain is built from TRBV5-5 and TRBJ1-4; D possibly corresponds to TRBD1 (5 bases). The germline CDR1 and CDR2 sequences are SGHKS and YYEKEE (reference sequence). The V and J ends lost 4 bases and 4 bases respectively, with 8 bases between them. The CDR3 is made up of 13 amino acids. CDR3 sequence reads: CASSPGGNEKLFF. The CDR3 DNA reads TGTGCCAGCAGCCCCGGGGGTAATGAAAAACTGTTTTTT.

V gene TRBV19 combines with J gene TRBJ2-3, with TRBD2 identical over 12 bases. Looked up from germline, CDR1 is LNHDA and CDR2 is SQIVND (reference sequence). The CDR3 is 15 residues long. Trimming cost V 10 bases and J 8 bases; bases outside gene matches: 13. The CDR3 nucleotides read TGTGCCACCGCGGGACTAGCGGGCCTAAAGGGTACGCAGTATTTT. Its protein product is CATAGLAGLKGTQYF.

V is TRBV9 and J is TRBJ2-5; D perhaps matches TRBD2 (5 bases). V was trimmed by 0 bases and J by 4 bases, leaving 10 bases between them. CDR3 length: 14 amino acids. Germline CDR1 and CDR2: SGDLS and YYNGEE. Written as DNA, the CDR3 is TGTGCCAGCAGCGTAGCCCCAAGCGGAGAGACCCAGTACTTC. Translating gives CASSVAPSGETQYF.

V gene TRBV7-9 combines with J gene TRBJ2-5; TRBD1 is a possible D gene (8 bases). The CDR3 has 16 residues. V dropped 5 bases and J dropped 3 bases, with 19 bases sitting between them. Looked up from germline, CDR1 is SEHNR and CDR2 is FQNEAQ (reference sequence). The DNA of the CDR3 is TGTGCCAGCAGCCCCTCTCTACAGGGGGGGGAAGAGACCCAGTACTTC. This translates into CASSPSLQGGEETQYF.

The gene calls are TRBV19 and TRBJ2-3; D is perhaps TRBD2 (6 bases). Germline lookup yields CDR1 LNHDA and CDR2 SQIVND (reference sequence). Trimming cost V 10 bases and J 0 bases, with 14 bases left between them. The CDR3 contains 14 residues. CDR3 bases: TGTGCCACCGTAGCGGAACCTAGCACAGATACGCAGTATTTT. Translated: CATVAEPSTDTQYF.

The chain carries TRBV11-2 and TRBJ1-5; no clear D gene. The CDR3 contains 15 residues. The V and J ends lost 0 bases and 6 bases respectively, with 12 bases between them. The V gene's germline CDR1 is SGHAT and CDR2 FQNNGV. The chain's CDR3 is CASSLDLRLRQPQHF. CDR3 nucleotides: TGTGCCAGCAGCTTAGATTTAAGGTTGCGTCAGCCCCAGCATTTT.

The CDR3, as DNA: TGTGCCAGCAGCAGGGAAGGGGGAAATGAAGCTTTCTTT. Translation: CASSREGGNEAFF. The chain has TRBV6-4 and TRBJ1-1, with D possibly being TRBD1 (6 bases). There are 13 residues in the CDR3. The ends were cut back, 6 bases at V and 7 bases at J, with 15 bases in the middle. Per germline, CDR1 MRHNA and CDR2 SNTAGT.

The rearrangement uses TRBV7-9 and TRBJ2-7; 10 positions agree with TRBD2. The V segment lost 0 bases and the J segment 3 bases; nucleotides outside the gene matches: 2. Germline CDR1 and CDR2: SEHNR and FQNEAQ (reference sequence). The CDR3 has 15 residues. CDR3 protein: CASSLAGLAVYEQYF. CDR3 in DNA: TGTGCCAGCAGCTTAGCCGGACTAGCGGTCTACGAGCAGTACTTC.

The genes are TRBV16 and TRBJ1-3, with TRBD1 as a possible D gene (5 bases). The CDR3 is made up of 14 amino acids. V dropped 3 bases and J dropped 6 bases, with 12 bases sitting between them. CDR1 and CDR2 (germline): KGHSY, FQNENV. CDR3 loop: CASSHGREANTIYF. The CDR3, as DNA: TGTGCCAGCAGCCATGGCAGGGAGGCAAACACCATATATTTT.

The chain links TRBV6-6 to TRBJ2-1; 9 bases are shared with TRBD2. Germline V lookup: CDR1 MNHNY, CDR2 SVGAGI (reference sequence). The CDR3 sequence is 14 residues long. V lost 3 bases and J lost 6; bases outside the gene matches: 3. This CDR3 is CASSYTSGPNEQFF. The CDR3 nucleotides are TGTGCCAGCAGTTATACTAGCGGGCCCAATGAGCAGTTCTTC.

CDR3 region: CATNDRLDQPQHF. Written as DNA, the CDR3 is TGTGCCACCAATGACAGGCTAGATCAGCCCCAGCATTTT. V usage is TRBV28 and J usage is TRBJ1-5, with D maybe TRBD1 (6 bases). Germline V gene sequence: CDR1 MDHEN, CDR2 SYDVKM. CDR3 size: 13 residues. Trimming pared 10 bases from V and 5 bases from J, leaving 15 bases between.

The chain uses TRBV27 and TRBJ2-2; 11 bases fit TRBD2. Germline CDR1 is MNHEY and CDR2 is SMNVEV (reference sequence). Trimming at V came to 5 bases and at J to 6 bases, leaving 5 bases not matched to a gene. The CDR3 spans 15 residues. CDR3 coding DNA: TGTGCCAGCAGTGAACTAGCGGGAGTCGCCGGGGAGCTGTTTTTT. Amino acid sequence: CASSELAGVAGELFF.

This sequence joins TRBV11-3 and TRBJ2-3; D possibly corresponds to TRBD2 (6 bases). With 6 bases removed from V and 0 bases from J, the gap between germline ends came to 16 bases. The CDR3 contains 16 residues. The germline CDR1 and CDR2 sequences are SGHNT and YENEEA. The CDR3 spells CASRYGTAESTDTQYF. CDR3 in DNA: TGTGCCAGCAGGTATGGGACTGCCGAGAGCACAGATACGCAGTATTTT.

The chain's CDR3 is CASSLVYNEQFF. CDR3 nucleotides: TGCGCCAGCAGCTTGGTTTACAATGAGCAGTTCTTC. The genes are TRBV5-1 and TRBJ2-1; D is unresolved. Germline V CDR1 and CDR2: SGHRS, YFSETQ. CDR3 length: 12 residues. The V end lost 0 bases, the J end lost 4 bases, and 2 bases lay between the germline ends.

The chain employs TRBV5-1 and TRBJ1-1; D call uncertain. In germline, CDR1 is SGHRS, CDR2 YFSETQ. CDR3 length: 15 amino acids. Between the trimmed V and J ends, which lost 0 bases and 1 base, there was a span of 10 bases. The CDR3 protein is CASSLAGESNTEAFF. The CDR3 coding sequence is TGCGCCAGCAGCTTGGCCGGGGAGTCGAACACTGAAGCTTTCTTT.

The rearrangement uses TRBV19 and TRBJ2-3, with 7 bases aligning to TRBD2. Germline loops: CDR1 LNHDA, CDR2 SQIVND (reference sequence). Trimming took 2 bases from V and 2 from J; bases not matched to a gene: 7. CDR3 length: 16 residues. As DNA, the CDR3 is TGTGCCAGTAGTATATCAGCGGGGCTACTCACAGATACGCAGTATTTT. This sequence encodes CASSISAGLLTDTQYF.

The genes are TRBV28 and TRBJ1-6; 7 positions agree with TRBD1. Germline V gives CDR1 MDHEN, CDR2 SYDVKM. The CDR3 runs to 14 residues. After removal of 5 bases from V and 10 bases from J, the junction contained 8 bases not matched to a gene. DNA of the CDR3: TGTGCCAGCAGTGTCGACAGGGCCGGATCACCCCTCCACTTT. Translation: CASSVDRAGSPLHF.

This rearrangement joins TRBV6-5 to TRBJ1-2; weak D call: TRBD1 (6 bases). The germline CDR1 and CDR2 sequences are MNHEY and SVGAGI. The CDR3 runs to 14 residues. Trimming shortened V by 5 bases and J by 6 bases, and 16 bases separated the two germline ends. In DNA form, the CDR3 reads TGTGCCAGCAGTCTTCTTACAGGGAGAAATGGCTACACCTTC. Its translation: CASSLLTGRNGYTF.

The chain couples TRBV7-9 to TRBJ2-5, with 11 bases matching TRBD2. Germline CDR1 reads SEHNR; CDR2 reads FQNEAQ (reference sequence). V dropped 5 bases and J dropped 6; count of bases not matched to a gene: 5. CDR3 length: 14 residues. DNA for the CDR3: TGTGCCAGCAGCCCGGGACTAGCGGCACAGACCCAGTACTTC. This codes for CASSPGLAAQTQYF. The full variable domain, rest sourced from reference TRBV7-9 and TRBJ2-5, is DTGVSQNPRHKITKRGQNVTFRCDPISEHNRLYWYRQTLGQGPEFLTYFQNEAQLEKSRLLSDRFSAERPKGSFSTLEIQRTEQGDSAMYLCASSPGLAAQTQYFGPGTRLLVL.

The chain employs TRBV5-1 and TRBJ1-1; D is unclear. Deletions cut 4 bases from V and 1 base from J, with 5 bases between. Germline V gene lookup returns CDR1 SGHRS and CDR2 YFSETQ. CDR3 length: 12 amino acids. CDR3 region: CASSPGNTEAFF. The CDR3 DNA reads TGCGCCAGCAGCCCAGGGAACACTGAAGCTTTCTTT.

This chain connects TRBV7-2 to TRBJ1-5, with D unresolved. The germline CDR1 and CDR2 sequences are SGHTA and FQGNSA. V dropped 3 bases and J dropped 0 bases, with 3 bases sitting between them. CDR3 length: 13 residues. CDR3 nucleotide sequence: TGTGCCAGCAGCTTGGATAGCAATCAGCCCCAGCATTTT. Amino acids: CASSLDSNQPQHF.

The CDR3: CASSTSGRPDTQYF. As DNA, the CDR3 is TGCGCCTCTTCGACTAGCGGGAGACCAGATACGCAGTATTTT. The chain is built from TRBV10-1 and TRBJ2-3; TRBD2 aligns across 12 bases. In germline, CDR1 is WNHNN, CDR2 SYGVQD (reference sequence). The V segment lost 11 bases and the J segment 4 bases; nucleotides outside the gene matches: 7. This CDR3 has 14 amino acids.